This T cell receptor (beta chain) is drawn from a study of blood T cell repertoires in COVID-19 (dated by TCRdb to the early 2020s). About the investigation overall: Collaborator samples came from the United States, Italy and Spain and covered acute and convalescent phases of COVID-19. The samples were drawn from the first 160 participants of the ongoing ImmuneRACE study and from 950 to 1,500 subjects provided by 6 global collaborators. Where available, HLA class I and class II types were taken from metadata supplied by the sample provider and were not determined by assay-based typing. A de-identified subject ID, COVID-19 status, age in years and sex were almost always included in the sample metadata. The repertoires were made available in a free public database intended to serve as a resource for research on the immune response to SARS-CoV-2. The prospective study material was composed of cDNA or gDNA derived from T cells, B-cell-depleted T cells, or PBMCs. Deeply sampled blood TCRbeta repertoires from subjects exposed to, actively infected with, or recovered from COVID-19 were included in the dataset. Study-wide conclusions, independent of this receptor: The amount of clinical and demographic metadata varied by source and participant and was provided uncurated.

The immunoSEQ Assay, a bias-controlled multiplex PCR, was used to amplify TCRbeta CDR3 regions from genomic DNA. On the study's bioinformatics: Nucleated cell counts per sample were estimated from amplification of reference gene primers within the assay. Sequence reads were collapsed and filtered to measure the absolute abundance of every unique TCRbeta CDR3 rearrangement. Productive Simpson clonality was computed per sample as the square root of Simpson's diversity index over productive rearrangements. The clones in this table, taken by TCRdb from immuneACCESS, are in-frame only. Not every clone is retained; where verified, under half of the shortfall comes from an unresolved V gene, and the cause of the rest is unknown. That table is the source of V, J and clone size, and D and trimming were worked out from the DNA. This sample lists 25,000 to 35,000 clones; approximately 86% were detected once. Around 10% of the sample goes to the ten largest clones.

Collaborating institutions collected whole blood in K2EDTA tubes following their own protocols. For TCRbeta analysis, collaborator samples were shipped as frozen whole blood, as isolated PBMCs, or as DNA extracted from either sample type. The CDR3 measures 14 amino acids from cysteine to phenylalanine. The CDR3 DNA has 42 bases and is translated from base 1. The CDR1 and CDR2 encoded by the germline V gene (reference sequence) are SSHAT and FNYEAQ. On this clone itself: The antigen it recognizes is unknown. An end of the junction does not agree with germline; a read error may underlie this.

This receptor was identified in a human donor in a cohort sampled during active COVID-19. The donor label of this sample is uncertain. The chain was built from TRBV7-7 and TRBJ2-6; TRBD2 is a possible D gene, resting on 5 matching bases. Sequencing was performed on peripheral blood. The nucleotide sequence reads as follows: TGTGCTAGCAGCTCCGGGGTAGGGGCCAACGTCCTGACTTTC. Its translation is CASSSGVGANVLTF.